The T cell receptor beta chain described here comes from a study of T cells in Graves' hyperthyroidism and ophthalmopathy. TCR beta CDR3 regions were amplified from RNA. TCR CDR3 regions were first amplified by RT-PCR with HTBI primers. One entry per CDR3 protein, called by TCRdb with MiXCR from the multiplex PCR reads. The table shows about 500,000 distinct CDR3 sequences, with about 15% occurring only once. This clonotype was counted many times. The CDR3 consists of 13 residues. Trimming left V 11 bases short and J 5 bases short, with 17 bases between. The germline CDR1 and CDR2 sequences are SNHLY and FYNNEI.

The chain couples TRBV2 to TRBJ2-3, with a tentative D call TRBD2 (7 bases). The receptor comes from a woman aged 18-29 years with Graves' ophthalmopathy. Sequenced input: blood. CDR3 sequence: CAVGAGVGDTQYF. The CDR3 nucleotides read TGTGCCGTGGGGGCGGGGGTCGGAGATACGCAGTATTTT.